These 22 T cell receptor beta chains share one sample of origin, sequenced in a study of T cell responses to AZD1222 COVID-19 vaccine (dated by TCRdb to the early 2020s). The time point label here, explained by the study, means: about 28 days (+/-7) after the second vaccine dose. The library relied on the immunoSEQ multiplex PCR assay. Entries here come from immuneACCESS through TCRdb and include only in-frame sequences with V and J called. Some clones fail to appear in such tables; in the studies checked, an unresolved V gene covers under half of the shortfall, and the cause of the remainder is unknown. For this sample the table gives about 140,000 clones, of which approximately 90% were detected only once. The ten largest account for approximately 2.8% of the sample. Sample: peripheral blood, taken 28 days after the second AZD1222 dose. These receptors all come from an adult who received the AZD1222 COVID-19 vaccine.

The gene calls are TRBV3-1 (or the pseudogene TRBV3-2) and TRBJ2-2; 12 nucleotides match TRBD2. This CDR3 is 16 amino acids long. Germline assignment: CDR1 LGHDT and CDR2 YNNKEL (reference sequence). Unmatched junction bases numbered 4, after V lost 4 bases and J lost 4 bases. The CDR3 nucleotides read TGTGCCAGCAGCCTCCGGACTAGCGGGACCACCGGGGAGCTGTTTTTT. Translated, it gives CASSLRTSGTTGELFF.

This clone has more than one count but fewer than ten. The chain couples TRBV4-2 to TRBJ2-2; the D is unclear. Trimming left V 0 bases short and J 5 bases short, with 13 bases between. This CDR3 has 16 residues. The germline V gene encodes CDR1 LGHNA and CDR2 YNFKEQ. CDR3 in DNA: TGTGCCAGCAGCCAAGACAGTGACTTGGGTACCGGGGAGCTGTTTTTT. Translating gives CASSQDSDLGTGELFF.

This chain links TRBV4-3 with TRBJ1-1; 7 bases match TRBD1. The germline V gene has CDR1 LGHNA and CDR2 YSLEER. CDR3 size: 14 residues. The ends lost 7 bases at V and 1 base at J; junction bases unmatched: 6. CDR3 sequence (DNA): TGCGCCAGCACCAGGGACAGACAGAACACTGAAGCTTTCTTT. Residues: CASTRDRQNTEAFF.

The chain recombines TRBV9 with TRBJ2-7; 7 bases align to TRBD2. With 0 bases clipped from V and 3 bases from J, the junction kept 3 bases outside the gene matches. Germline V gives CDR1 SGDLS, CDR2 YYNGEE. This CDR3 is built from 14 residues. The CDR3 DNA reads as TGTGCCAGCAGCGTAGCTAGCGGCCGCTACGAGCAGTACTTC. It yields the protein CASSVASGRYEQYF.

This chain's CDR3 is CASSLFGKAEAFF. In DNA, the CDR3 is TGTGCCAGCAGCTTATTCGGTAAGGCTGAAGCTTTCTTT. The chain employs TRBV7-2 and TRBJ1-1; no clear D gene. Per the germline V gene, CDR1 is SGHTA and CDR2 is FQGNSA. There are 13 residues in the CDR3. The germline V and J ends were trimmed by 2 bases and 6 bases, with 10 bases remaining between them.

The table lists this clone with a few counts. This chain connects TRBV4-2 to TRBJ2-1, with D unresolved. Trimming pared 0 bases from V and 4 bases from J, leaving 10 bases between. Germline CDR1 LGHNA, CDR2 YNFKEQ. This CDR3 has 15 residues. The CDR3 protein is CASSQDRTEYNEQFF. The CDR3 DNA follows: TGTGCCAGCAGCCAAGATAGGACGGAATACAATGAGCAGTTCTTC.

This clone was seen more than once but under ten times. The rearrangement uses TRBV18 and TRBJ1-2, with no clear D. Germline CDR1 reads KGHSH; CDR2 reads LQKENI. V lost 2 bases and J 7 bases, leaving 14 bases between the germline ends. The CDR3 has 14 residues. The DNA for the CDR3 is TGTGCCAGCTCACCAACTGGGCTGCGAAGTGGCTACACCTTC. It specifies CASSPTGLRSGYTF.

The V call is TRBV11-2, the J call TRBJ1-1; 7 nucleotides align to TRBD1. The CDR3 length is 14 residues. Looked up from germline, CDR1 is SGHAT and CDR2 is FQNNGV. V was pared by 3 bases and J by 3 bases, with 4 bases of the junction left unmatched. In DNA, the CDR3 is TGTGCCAGCAGCTTGCAGGGGGAGTACACTGAAGCTTTCTTT. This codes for CASSLQGEYTEAFF.

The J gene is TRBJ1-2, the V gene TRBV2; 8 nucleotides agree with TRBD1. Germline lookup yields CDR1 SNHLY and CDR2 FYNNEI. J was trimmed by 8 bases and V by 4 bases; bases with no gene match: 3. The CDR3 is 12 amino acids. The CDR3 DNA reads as TGTGCCAGCAGTGGACAGGGGAAAGGCTACACCTTC. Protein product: CASSGQGKGYTF.

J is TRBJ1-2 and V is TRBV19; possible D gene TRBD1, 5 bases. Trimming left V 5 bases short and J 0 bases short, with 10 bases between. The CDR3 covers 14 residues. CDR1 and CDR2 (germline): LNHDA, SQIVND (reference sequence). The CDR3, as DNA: TGTGCCAGTAGTGGGGCCCTGGCTAACTATGGCTACACCTTC. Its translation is CASSGALANYGYTF. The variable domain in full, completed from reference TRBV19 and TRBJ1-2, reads DGGITQSPKYLFRKEGQNVTLSCEQNLNHDAMYWYRQDPGQGLRLIYYSQIVNDFQKGDIAEGYSVSREKKESFPLTVTSAQKNPTAFYLCASSGALANYGYTFGSGTRLTVV.

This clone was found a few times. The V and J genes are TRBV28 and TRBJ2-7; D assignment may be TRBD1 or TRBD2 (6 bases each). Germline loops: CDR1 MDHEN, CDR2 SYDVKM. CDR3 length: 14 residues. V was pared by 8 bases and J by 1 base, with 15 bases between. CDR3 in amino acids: CASGGQGKSYEQYF. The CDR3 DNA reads TGTGCCAGCGGGGGGCAGGGGAAGTCCTACGAGCAGTACTTC.

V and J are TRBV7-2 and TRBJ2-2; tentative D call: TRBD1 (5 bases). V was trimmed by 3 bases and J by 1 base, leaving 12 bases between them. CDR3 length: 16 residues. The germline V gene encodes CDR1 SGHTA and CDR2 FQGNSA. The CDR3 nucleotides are TGTGCCAGCAGCTTTCAAGGCGGACAGAACACCGGGGAGCTGTTTTTT. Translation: CASSFQGGQNTGELFF.

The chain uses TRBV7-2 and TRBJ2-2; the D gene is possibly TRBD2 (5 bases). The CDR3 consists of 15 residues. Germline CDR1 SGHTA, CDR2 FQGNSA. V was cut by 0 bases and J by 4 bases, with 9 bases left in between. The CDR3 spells CASSLARLSTGELFF. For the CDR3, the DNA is TGTGCCAGCAGCTTAGCCAGACTATCCACCGGGGAGCTGTTTTTT. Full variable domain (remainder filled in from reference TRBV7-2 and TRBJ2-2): GAGVSQSPSNKVTEKGKDVELRCDPISGHTALYWYRQSLGQGLEFLIYFQGNSAPDKSGLPSDRFSAERTGGSVSTLTIQRTQQEDSAVYLCASSLARLSTGELFFGEGSRLTVL.

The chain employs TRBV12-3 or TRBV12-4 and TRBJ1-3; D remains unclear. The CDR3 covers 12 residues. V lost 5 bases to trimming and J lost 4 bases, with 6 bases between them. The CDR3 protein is CASSGNGNTIYF. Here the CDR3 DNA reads TGTGCCAGCAGTGGTAACGGAAACACCATATATTTT.

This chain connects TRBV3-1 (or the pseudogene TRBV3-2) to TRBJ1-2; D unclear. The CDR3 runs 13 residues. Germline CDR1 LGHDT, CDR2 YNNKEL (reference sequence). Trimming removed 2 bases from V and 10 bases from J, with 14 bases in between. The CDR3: CASSQLRLSDYTF. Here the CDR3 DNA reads TGTGCCAGCAGCCAACTACGATTATCGGACTACACCTTC.

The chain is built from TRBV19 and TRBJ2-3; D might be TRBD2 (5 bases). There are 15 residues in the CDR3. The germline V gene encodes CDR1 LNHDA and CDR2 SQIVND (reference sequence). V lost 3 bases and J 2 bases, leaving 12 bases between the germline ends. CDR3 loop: CASSIGWETTDTQYF. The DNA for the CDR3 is TGTGCCAGTAGTATCGGGTGGGAGACCACAGATACGCAGTATTTT.

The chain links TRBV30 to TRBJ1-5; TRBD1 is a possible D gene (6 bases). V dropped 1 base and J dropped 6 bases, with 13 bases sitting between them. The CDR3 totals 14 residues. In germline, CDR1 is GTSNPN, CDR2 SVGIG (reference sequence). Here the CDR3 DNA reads TGTGCCTGGAGTGGAGGGGGGCCCTTTCAGCCCCAGCATTTT. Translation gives CAWSGGGPFQPQHF.

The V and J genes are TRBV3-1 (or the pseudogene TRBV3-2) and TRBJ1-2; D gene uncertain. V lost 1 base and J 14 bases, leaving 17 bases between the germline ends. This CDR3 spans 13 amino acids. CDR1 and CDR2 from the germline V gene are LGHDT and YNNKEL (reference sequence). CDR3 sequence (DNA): TGTGCCAGCAGCCAAGGTGGGCATAGCGATGAGACCTTC. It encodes CASSQGGHSDETF.

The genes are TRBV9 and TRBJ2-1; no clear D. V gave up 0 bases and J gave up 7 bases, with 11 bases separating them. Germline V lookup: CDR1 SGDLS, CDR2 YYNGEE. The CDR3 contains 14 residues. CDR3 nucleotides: TGTGCCAGCAGCGTAGGCAGCTTCGCGAATGAGCAGTTCTTC. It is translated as CASSVGSFANEQFF.

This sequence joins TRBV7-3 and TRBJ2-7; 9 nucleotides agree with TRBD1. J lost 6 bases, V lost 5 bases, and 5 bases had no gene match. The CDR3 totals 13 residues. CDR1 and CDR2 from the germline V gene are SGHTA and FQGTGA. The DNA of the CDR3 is TGTGCCAGCAGCGCTGGGACAGGGAGCGAGCAGTACTTC. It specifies CASSAGTGSEQYF.

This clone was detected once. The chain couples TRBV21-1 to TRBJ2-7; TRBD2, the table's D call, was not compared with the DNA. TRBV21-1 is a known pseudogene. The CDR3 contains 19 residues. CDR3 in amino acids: CASSPPGPRPDSSLDEQYF. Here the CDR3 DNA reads TGTGCCAGCAGCCCTCCCGGCCCCCGACCCGACTCTTCGCTGGACGAGCAGTACTTC.

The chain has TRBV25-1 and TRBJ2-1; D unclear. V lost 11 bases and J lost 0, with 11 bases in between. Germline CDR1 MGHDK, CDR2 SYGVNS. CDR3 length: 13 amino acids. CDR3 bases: TGTGCCTCCAAGGAGTCCTCCTACAATGAGCAGTTCTTC. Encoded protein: CASKESSYNEQFF.